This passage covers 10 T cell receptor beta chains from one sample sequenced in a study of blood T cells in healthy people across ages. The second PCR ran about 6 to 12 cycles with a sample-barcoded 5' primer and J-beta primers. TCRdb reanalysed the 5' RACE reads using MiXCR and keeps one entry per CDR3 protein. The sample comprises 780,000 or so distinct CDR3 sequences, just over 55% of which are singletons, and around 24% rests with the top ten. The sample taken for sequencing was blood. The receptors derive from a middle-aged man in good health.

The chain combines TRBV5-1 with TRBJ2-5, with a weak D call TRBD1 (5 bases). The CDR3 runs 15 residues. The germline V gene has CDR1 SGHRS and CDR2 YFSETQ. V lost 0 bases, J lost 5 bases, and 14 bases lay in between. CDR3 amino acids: CASSLGERKGETQYF. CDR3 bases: TGCGCCAGCAGCTTGGGAGAAAGAAAGGGGGAGACCCAGTACTTC.

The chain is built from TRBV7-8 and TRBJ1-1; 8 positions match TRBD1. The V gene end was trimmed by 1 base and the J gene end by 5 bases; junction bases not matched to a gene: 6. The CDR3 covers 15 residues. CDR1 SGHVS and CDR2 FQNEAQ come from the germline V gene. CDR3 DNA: TGTGCCAGCAGCTTAGGAACAGGGGGTCGAACTGAAGCTTTCTTT. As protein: CASSLGTGGRTEAFF.

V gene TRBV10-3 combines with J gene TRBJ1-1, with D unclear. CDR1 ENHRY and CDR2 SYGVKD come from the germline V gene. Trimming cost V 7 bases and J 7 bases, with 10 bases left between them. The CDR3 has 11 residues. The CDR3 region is CAITWLGEAFF. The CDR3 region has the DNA TGTGCCATCACATGGTTGGGTGAAGCTTTCTTT.

As DNA, the CDR3 is TGTGCCAGCAAATTGGGGGCCGCAGCTAGTTCACCCCTCCACTTT. Protein product: CASKLGAAASSPLHF. The chain is built from TRBV6-5 and TRBJ1-6; TRBD1 might be the D (6 bases). The V gene's germline CDR1 is MNHEY and CDR2 SVGAGI. Trimming took 7 bases from V and 9 from J, leaving 19 bases between them. This CDR3 comprises 15 residues.

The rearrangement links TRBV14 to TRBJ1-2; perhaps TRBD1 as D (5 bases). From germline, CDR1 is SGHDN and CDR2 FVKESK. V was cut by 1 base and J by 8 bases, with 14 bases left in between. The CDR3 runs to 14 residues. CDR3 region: CASSQVDPWGGYTF. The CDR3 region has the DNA TGTGCCAGCAGCCAAGTAGACCCGTGGGGCGGCTACACCTTC.

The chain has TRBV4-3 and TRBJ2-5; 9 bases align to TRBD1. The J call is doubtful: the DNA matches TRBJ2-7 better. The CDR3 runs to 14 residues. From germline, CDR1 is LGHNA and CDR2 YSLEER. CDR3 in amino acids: CASSGGTGSSEQYF. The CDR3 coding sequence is TGCGCCAGCAGCGGGGGGACAGGGTCGAGCGAGCAGTACTTC.

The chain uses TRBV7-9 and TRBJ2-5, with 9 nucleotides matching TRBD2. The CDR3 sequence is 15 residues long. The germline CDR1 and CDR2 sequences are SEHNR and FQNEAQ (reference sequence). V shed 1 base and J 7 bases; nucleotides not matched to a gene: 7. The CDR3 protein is CASSLGGGGSGTQYF. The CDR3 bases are TGTGCCAGCAGCTTAGGCGGGGGGGGCTCAGGGACCCAGTACTTC.

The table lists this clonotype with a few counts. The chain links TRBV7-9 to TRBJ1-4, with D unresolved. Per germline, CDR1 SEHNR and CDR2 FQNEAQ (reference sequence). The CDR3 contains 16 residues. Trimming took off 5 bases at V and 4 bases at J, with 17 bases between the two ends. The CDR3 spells CASSLGRSEGNEKLFF. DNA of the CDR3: TGTGCCAGCAGCCTCGGCAGGTCGGAGGGTAATGAAAAACTGTTTTTT. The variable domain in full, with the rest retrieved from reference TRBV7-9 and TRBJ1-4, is DTGVSQNPRHKITKRGQNVTFRCDPISEHNRLYWYRQTLGQGPEFLTYFQNEAQLEKSRLLSDRFSAERPKGSFSTLEIQRTEQGDSAMYLCASSLGRSEGNEKLFFGSGTQLSVL.

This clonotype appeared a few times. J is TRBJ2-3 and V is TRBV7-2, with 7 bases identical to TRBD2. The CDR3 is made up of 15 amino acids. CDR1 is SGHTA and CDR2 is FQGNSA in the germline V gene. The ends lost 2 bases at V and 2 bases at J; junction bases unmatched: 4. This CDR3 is CASSLLSGVTDTQYF. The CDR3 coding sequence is TGTGCCAGCAGCTTATTAAGCGGGGTCACAGATACGCAGTATTTT.

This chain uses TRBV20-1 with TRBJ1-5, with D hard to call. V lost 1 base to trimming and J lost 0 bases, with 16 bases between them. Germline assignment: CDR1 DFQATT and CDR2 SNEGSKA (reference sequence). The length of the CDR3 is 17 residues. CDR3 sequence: CSARVLLTPNSNQPQHF. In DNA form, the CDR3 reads TGCAGTGCTAGAGTACTTCTTACCCCAAATAGCAATCAGCCCCAGCATTTT.